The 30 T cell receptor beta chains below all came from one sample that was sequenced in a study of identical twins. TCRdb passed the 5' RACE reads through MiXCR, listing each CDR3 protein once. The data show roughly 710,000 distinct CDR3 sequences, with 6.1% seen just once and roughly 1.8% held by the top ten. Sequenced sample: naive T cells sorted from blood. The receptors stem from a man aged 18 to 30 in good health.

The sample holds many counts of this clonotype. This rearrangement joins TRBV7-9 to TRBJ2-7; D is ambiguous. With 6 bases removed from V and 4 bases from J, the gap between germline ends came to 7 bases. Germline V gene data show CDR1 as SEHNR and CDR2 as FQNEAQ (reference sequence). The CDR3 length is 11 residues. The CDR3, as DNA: TGTGCCAGCAGGGGCGTTTACGAGCAGTACTTC. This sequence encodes CASRGVYEQYF.

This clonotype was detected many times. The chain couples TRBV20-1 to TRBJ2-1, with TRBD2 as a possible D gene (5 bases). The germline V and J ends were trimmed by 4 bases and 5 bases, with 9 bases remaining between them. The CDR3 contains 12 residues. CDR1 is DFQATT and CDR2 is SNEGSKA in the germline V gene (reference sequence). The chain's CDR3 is CSAKDWDNEQFF. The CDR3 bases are TGCAGTGCTAAGGACTGGGACAATGAGCAGTTCTTC.

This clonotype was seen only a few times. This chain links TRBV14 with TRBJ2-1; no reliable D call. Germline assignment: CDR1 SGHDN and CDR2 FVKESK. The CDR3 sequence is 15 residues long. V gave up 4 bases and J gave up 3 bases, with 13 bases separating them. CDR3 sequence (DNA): TGTGCCAGCAGCCCCCCATCGGGTGTCTACAATGAGCAGTTCTTC. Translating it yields CASSPPSGVYNEQFF.

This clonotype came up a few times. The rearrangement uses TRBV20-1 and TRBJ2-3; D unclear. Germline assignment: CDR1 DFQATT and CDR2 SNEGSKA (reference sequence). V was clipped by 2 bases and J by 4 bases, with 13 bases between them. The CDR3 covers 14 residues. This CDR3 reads CSARISSSADTQYF. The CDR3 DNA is TGCAGTGCTAGAATCTCGAGTTCGGCAGATACGCAGTATTTT.

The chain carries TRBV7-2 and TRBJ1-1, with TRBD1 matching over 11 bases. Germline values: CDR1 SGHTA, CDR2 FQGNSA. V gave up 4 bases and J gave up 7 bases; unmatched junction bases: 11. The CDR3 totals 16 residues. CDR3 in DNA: TGTGCCAGCAGCTCCAACGGACAGGGGGCGCTTGGTGAAGCTTTCTTT. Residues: CASSSNGQGALGEAFF.

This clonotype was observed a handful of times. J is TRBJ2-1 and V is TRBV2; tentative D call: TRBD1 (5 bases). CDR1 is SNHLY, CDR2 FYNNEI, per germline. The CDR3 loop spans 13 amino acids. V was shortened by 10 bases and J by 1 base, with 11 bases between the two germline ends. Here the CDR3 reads CATHRSSYNEQFF. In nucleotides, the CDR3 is TGTGCCACCCACAGGTCATCCTACAATGAGCAGTTCTTC.

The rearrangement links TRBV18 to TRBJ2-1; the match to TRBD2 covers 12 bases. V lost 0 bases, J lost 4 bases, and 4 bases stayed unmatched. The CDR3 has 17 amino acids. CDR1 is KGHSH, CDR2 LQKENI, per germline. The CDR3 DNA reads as TGTGCCAGCTCACCACCGGCTCTAGCGGGAGGGTACAATGAGCAGTTCTTC. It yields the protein CASSPPALAGGYNEQFF. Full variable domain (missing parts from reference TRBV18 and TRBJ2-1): NAGVMQNPRHLVRRRGQEARLRCSPMKGHSHVYWYRQLPEEGLKFMVYLQKENIIDESGMPKERFSAEFPKEGPSILRIQQVVRGDSAAYFCASSPPALAGGYNEQFFGPGTRLTVL.

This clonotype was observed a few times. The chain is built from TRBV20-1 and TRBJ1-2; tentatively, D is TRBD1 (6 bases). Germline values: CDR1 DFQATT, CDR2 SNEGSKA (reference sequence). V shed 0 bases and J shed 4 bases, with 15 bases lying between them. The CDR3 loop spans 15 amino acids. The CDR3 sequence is CSARDQGGASYGYTF. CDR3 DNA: TGCAGTGCTAGAGATCAAGGGGGTGCTAGCTATGGCTACACCTTC.

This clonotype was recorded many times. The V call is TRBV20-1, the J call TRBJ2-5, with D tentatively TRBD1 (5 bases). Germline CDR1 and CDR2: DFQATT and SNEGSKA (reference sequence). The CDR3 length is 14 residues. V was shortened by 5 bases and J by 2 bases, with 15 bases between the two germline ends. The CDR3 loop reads CSAADSKPQETQYF. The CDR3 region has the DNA TGCAGTGCTGCTGACAGTAAGCCTCAAGAGACCCAGTACTTC.

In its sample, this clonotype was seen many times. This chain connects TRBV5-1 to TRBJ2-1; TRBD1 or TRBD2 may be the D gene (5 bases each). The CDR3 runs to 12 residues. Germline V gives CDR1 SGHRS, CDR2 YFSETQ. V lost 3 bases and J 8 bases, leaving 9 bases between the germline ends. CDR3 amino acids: CASSSGTYEQFF. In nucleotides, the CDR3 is TGCGCCAGCAGCTCGGGGACCTATGAGCAGTTCTTC.

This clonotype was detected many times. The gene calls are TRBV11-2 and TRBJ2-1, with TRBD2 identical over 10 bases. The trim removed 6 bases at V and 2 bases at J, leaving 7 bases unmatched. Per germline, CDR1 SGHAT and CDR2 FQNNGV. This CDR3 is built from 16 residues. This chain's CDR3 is CASRQIAGGPYNEQFF. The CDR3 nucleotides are TGTGCCAGCAGACAAATAGCGGGAGGCCCCTACAATGAGCAGTTCTTC.

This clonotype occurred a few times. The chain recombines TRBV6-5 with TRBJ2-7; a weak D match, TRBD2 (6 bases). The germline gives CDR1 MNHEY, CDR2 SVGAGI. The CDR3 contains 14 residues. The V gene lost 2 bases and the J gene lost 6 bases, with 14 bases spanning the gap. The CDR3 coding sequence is TGTGCCAGCAGTTACAGCGGTGTGGGGGGCGAGCAGTACGTC. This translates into CASSYSGVGGEQYV.

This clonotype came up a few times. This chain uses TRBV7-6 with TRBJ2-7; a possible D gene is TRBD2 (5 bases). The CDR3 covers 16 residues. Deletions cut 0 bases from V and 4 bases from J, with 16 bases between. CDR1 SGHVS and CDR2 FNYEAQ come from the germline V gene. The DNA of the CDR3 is TGTGCCAGCAGCTTAGCTCCGGCGGGCATACTGTACGAGCAGTACTTC. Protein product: CASSLAPAGILYEQYF.

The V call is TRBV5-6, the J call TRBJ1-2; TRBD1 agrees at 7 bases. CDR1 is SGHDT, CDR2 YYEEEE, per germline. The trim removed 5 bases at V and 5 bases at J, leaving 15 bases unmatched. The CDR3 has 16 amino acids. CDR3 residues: CASRQGTVNVGYGYTF. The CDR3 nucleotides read TGTGCCAGCAGGCAGGGGACAGTTAACGTTGGTTATGGCTACACCTTC.

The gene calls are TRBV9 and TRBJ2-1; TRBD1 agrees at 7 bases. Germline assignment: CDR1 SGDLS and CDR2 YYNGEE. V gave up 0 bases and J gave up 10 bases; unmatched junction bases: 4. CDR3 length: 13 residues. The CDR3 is CASSVVQTGEQFF. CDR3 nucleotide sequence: TGTGCCAGCAGCGTAGTCCAGACAGGGGAGCAGTTCTTC.

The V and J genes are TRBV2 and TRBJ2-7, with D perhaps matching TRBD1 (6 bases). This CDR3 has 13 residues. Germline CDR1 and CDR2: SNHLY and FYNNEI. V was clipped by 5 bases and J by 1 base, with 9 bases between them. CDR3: CASSRQASYEQYV. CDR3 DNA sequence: TGTGCCAGCAGTAGACAGGCATCCTACGAGCAGTACGTC.

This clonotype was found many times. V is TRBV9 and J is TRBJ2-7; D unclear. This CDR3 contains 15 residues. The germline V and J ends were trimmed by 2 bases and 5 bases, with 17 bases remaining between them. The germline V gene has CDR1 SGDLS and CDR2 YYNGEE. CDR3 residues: CASSVYGEPADEQYF. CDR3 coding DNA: TGTGCCAGCAGCGTGTACGGTGAACCGGCCGACGAGCAGTACTTC.

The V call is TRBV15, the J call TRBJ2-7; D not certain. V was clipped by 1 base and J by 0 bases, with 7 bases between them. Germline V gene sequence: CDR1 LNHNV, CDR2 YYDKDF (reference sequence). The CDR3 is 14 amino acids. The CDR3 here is CATSRATASYEQYV. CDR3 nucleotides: TGTGCCACCAGCAGAGCCACAGCCTCCTACGAGCAGTACGTC.

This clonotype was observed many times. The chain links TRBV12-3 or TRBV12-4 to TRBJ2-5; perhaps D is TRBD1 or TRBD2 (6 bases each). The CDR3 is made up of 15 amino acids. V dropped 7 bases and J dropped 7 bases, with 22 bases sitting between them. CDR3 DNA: TGTGCCAGCACTTCATCGAGCGGAGGGGGAGCGACCCAGTACTTC. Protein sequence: CASTSSSGGGATQYF.

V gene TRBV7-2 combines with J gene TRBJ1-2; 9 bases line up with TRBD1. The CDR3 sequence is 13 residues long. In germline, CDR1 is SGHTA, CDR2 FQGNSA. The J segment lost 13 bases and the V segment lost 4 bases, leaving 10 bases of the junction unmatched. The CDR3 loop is CASSWRGQGRSTF. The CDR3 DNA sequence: TGTGCCAGCAGCTGGAGGGGACAGGGAAGGTCCACCTTC.

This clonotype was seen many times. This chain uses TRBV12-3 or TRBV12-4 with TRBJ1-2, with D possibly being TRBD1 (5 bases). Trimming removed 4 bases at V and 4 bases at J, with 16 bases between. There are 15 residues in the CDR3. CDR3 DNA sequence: TGTGCCAGCAGTTCTACGGGACTCATCTCCTATGGCTACACCTTC. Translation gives CASSSTGLISYGYTF.

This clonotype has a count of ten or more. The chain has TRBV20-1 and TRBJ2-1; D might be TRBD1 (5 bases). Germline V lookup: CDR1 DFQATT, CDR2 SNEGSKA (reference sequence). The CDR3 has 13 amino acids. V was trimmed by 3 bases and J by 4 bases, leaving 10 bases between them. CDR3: CSASGARYNEQFF. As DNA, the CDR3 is TGCAGTGCTAGTGGGGCGAGGTACAATGAGCAGTTCTTC.

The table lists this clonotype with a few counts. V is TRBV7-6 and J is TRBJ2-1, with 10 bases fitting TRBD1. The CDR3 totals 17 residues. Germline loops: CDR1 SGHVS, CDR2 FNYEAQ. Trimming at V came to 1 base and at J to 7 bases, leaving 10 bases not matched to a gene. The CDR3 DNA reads TGTGCCAGCAGCTTAGAGGCGGCGAGGACAGGGGGGAATGAGCAGTTCTTC. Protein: CASSLEAARTGGNEQFF.

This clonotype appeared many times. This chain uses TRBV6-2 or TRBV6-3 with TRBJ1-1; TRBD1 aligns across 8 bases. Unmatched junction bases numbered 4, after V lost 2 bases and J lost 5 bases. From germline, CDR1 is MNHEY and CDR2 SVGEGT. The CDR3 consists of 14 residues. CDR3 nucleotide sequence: TGTGCCAGCAGTTACCGCGGACAGGGTACTGAAGCTTTCTTT. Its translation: CASSYRGQGTEAFF.

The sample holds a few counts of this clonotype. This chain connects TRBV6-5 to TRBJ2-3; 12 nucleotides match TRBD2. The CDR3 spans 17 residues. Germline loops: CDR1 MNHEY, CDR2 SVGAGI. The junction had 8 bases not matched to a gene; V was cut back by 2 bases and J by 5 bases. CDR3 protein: CASSYGAQTSGRDTQYF. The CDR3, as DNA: TGTGCCAGCAGTTACGGGGCCCAGACTAGCGGGAGAGATACGCAGTATTTT.

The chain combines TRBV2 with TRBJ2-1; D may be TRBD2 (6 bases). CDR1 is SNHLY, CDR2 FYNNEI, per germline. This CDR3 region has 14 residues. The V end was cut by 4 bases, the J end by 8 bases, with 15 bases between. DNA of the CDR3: TGTGCCAGCAGTGTTGGAGGGGTCCTCGATGAGCAGTTCTTC. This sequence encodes CASSVGGVLDEQFF.

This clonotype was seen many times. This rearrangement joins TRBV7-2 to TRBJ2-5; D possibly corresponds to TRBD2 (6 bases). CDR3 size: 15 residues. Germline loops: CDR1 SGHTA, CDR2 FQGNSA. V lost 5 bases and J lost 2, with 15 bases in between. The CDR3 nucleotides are TGTGCCAGCAGCCTGCCGGGACTCCTACAAGAGACCCAGTACTTC. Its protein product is CASSLPGLLQETQYF. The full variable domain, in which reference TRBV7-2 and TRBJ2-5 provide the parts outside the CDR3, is GAGVSQSPSNKVTEKGKDVELRCDPISGHTALYWYRQSLGQGLEFLIYFQGNSAPDKSGLPSDRFSAERTGGSVSTLTIQRTQQEDSAVYLCASSLPGLLQETQYFGPGTRLLVL.

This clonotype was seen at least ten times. CDR3 sequence reads: CASSLYPGLAIGFF. CDR3 nucleotides: TGTGCCAGCAGTTTATACCCGGGACTAGCGATTGGGTTCTTC. The rearrangement uses TRBV27 and TRBJ2-1; 10 bases fit TRBD2. CDR3 length: 14 amino acids. Germline values: CDR1 MNHEY, CDR2 SMNVEV (reference sequence). The V segment lost 1 base and the J segment 15 bases; nucleotides outside the gene matches: 9.

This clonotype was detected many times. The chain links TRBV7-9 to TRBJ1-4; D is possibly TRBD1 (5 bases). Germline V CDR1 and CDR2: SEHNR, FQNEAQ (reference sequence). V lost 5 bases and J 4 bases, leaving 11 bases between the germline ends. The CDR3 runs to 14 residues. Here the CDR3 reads CASSEGVYNEKLFF. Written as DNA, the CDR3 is TGTGCCAGCAGCGAAGGGGTTTATAATGAAAAACTGTTTTTT.

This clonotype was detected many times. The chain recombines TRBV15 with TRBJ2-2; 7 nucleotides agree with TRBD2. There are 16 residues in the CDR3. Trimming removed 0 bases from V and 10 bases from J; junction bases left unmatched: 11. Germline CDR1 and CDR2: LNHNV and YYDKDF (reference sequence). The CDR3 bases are TGTGCCACCAGCAGAGATCCCCGCGGGAGTCTGGAGGAGCTGTTTTTT. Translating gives CATSRDPRGSLEELFF.